The present entry profiles one T cell receptor (beta chain) with its context. Germline CDR1 KGHDR, CDR2 SFDVKD. The junction had 9 bases not matched to a gene; V was cut back by 6 bases and J by 2 bases. The CDR3 is 17 residues long. TCRdb's table, derived via immunoSEQ multiplex PCR, lists solely in-frame clones and lacks some. The sample lists around 100,000 clones, around 90% occurring once. The data were obtained in a study of blood T cell repertoires in COVID-19. Looking at the study overall: T cells, B-cell-depleted T cells, or PBMCs supplied cDNA or gDNA.

This clonotype was obtained from a woman aged 45-60 years with COVID-19, enrolled during active disease. J is TRBJ2-6 and V is TRBV24-1, with 7 bases fitting TRBD2. The sample consisted of peripheral blood. The CDR3, as DNA: TGTGCCACCAGTTTGGGAGGGGTAGGAACTGGGGCCAACGTCCTGACTTTC. This translates into CATSLGGVGTGANVLTF.